This passage covers 15 T cell receptor beta chains from one sample sequenced in a study of cytomegalovirus exposure and HLA in healthy donors. The PCR had 60 Vbeta and 13 Jbeta primers. The method was immunoSEQ multiplex PCR; TCRdb's version includes in-frame clones alone and lacks a portion of them. Here the sample table reports roughly 200,000 clones. Sequenced material: PBMCs. These receptor sequences come from a man aged 30 to 39 in good health and CMV-seronegative.

The V call is TRBV27, the J call TRBJ1-5; TRBD1 matches at 7 bases. The V gene end was trimmed by 2 bases and the J gene end by 6 bases; junction bases not matched to a gene: 16. The CDR3 spans 18 residues. Per the germline V gene, CDR1 is MNHEY and CDR2 is SMNVEV (reference sequence). CDR3 DNA: TGTGCCAGCAGTTTAAGGGGGCCGGGAGAAACGCTGTCTCAGCCCCAGCATTTT. Its translation: CASSLRGPGETLSQPQHF.

This chain joins TRBV5-1 and TRBJ1-4, with 10 positions matching TRBD1. This CDR3 spans 14 amino acids. J lost 8 bases, V lost 6 bases, and 7 bases had no gene match. CDR1 and CDR2 (germline): SGHRS, YFSETQ. Here the CDR3 DNA reads TGCGCCAGCATCCGACAGGGGGCAGGAGAAAAACTGTTTTTT. Protein sequence: CASIRQGAGEKLFF.

The chain employs TRBV6-1 and TRBJ2-7, with no clear D. The CDR3 is made up of 12 amino acids. V lost 8 bases to trimming and J lost 2 bases, with 10 bases between them. Germline V gives CDR1 MNHNS, CDR2 SASEGT. The CDR3 region is CASGVITYEQYF. The CDR3 bases are TGTGCCAGCGGAGTTATAACCTACGAGCAGTACTTC.

This rearrangement joins TRBV6-1 to TRBJ1-5; D remains unclear. V lost 8 bases to trimming and J lost 0 bases, with 11 bases between them. This CDR3 is built from 14 residues. Germline lookup yields CDR1 MNHNS and CDR2 SASEGT. CDR3: CASAGLNSNQPQHF. CDR3 sequence (DNA): TGTGCCAGCGCCGGGTTAAATAGCAATCAGCCCCAGCATTTT.

CDR3: CASSLGEINQPQHF. DNA for the CDR3: TGTGCCAGCAGCTTAGGGGAGATCAATCAGCCCCAGCATTTT. J is TRBJ1-5 and V is TRBV7-9; D remains ambiguous. The V and J ends lost 1 base and 3 bases respectively, with 7 bases between them. CDR1 SEHNR and CDR2 FQNEAQ come from the germline V gene (reference sequence). CDR3 length: 14 amino acids.

The rearrangement joins TRBV6-1 to TRBJ2-3; D unclear. This CDR3 is 12 amino acids long. Germline V gene data show CDR1 as MNHNS and CDR2 as SASEGT. Trimming cost V 8 bases and J 7 bases, with 13 bases left between them. CDR3 sequence reads: CASVLAGYTQYF. In DNA form, the CDR3 reads TGTGCCAGCGTGTTAGCTGGATATACGCAGTATTTT.

The rearrangement joins TRBV7-9 to TRBJ2-1; no firm D call. The germline CDR1 and CDR2 sequences are SEHNR and FQNEAQ (reference sequence). CDR3 length equals 15 residues. Trimming removed 6 bases from V and 5 bases from J, with 17 bases in between. CDR3 region: CASRMPSEPNNEQFF. The CDR3 DNA is TGTGCCAGCAGGATGCCCTCGGAGCCCAACAATGAGCAGTTCTTC.

This chain links TRBV18 with TRBJ1-4; 8 nucleotides agree with TRBD1. The CDR3 runs to 17 residues. Germline-derived CDR1 and CDR2 are KGHSH and LQKENI. Germline trimming cut 2 bases from V and 2 bases from J; bases unmatched to any gene: 7. CDR3 nucleotide sequence: TGTGCCAGCTCACCATACGGACAGGGCGTGACTAATGAAAAACTGTTTTTT. Residues: CASSPYGQGVTNEKLFF.

The chain is built from TRBV7-8 and TRBJ1-2; perhaps TRBD1 as D (6 bases). The CDR3 consists of 14 residues. V gave up 5 bases and J gave up 1 base, with 11 bases separating them. Germline V gene sequence: CDR1 SGHVS, CDR2 FQNEAQ. DNA for the CDR3: TGTGCCAGCAGCGCGACAGGTATTAACTATGGCTACACCTTC. Residues: CASSATGINYGYTF.

The chain carries TRBV5-1 and TRBJ2-7, with 8 bases lining up with TRBD2. Trimming cost V 5 bases and J 0 bases; bases outside gene matches: 10. The CDR3 has 16 residues. Germline V gene lookup returns CDR1 SGHRS and CDR2 YFSETQ. The CDR3 loop is CASSLRAGGSSYEQYF. The CDR3, as DNA: TGCGCCAGCAGTCTTCGGGCGGGAGGTTCCTCCTACGAGCAGTACTTC.

This chain joins TRBV15 and TRBJ2-5; 7 bases align to TRBD2. The trim removed 9 bases at V and 1 base at J, leaving 11 bases unmatched. There are 15 residues in the CDR3. CDR1 is LNHNV, CDR2 YYDKDF, per germline (reference sequence). In DNA, the CDR3 is TGTGCCACACAAAGCGGGACCGCAAGCCAAGAGACCCAGTACTTC. Protein sequence: CATQSGTASQETQYF.

This chain links TRBV14 with TRBJ2-5, with D hard to call. Germline V gives CDR1 SGHDN, CDR2 FVKESK. The CDR3 runs to 14 residues. V was cut by 1 base and J by 0 bases, with 6 bases left in between. CDR3 loop: CASSQAVYQETQYF. Here the CDR3 DNA reads TGTGCCAGCAGCCAAGCAGTGTACCAAGAGACCCAGTACTTC.

The chain links TRBV7-6 to TRBJ2-2; maybe TRBD2 (6 bases). V was shortened by 5 bases and J by 5 bases, with 24 bases between the two germline ends. This CDR3 is 18 amino acids long. Germline CDR1 SGHVS, CDR2 FNYEAQ. This chain's CDR3 is CASSTRPSQGGGTGELFF. The CDR3 bases are TGTGCCAGCAGCACACGTCCGTCGCAGGGAGGAGGGACCGGGGAGCTGTTTTTT.

This chain connects TRBV11-2 to TRBJ2-7, with D possibly matching TRBD1 (6 bases). V dropped 4 bases and J dropped 1 base, with 14 bases sitting between them. This CDR3 has 15 residues. Germline V gives CDR1 SGHAT, CDR2 FQNNGV. The CDR3 DNA is TGTGCCAGCAGCTCCTTCGTTGGACAGTCCTACGAGCAGTACTTC. It specifies CASSSFVGQSYEQYF.

This rearrangement joins TRBV28 to TRBJ1-1; D is perhaps TRBD1 (5 bases). The CDR3 sequence is 16 residues long. V was cut by 7 bases and J by 0 bases, with 18 bases left in between. Germline loops: CDR1 MDHEN, CDR2 SYDVKM. The CDR3 reads CASTPPRGTLNTEAFF. DNA for the CDR3: TGTGCCAGCACTCCCCCCCGGGGGACTTTGAACACTGAAGCTTTCTTT.